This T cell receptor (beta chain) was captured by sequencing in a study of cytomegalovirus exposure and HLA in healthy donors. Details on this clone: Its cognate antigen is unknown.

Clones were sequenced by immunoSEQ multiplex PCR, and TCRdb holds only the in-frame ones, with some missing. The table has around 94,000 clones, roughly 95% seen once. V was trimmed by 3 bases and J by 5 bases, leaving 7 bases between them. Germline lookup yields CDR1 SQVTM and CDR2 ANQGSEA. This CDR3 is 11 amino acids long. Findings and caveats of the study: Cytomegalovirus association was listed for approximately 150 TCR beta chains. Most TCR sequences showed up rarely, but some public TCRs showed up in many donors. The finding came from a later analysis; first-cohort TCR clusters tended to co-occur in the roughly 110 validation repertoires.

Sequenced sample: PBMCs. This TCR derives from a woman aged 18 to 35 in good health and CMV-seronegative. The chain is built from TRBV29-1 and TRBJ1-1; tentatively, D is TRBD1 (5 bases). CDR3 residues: CSVEGGTEAFF. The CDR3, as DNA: TGCAGCGTTGAGGGGGGAACTGAAGCTTTCTTT.